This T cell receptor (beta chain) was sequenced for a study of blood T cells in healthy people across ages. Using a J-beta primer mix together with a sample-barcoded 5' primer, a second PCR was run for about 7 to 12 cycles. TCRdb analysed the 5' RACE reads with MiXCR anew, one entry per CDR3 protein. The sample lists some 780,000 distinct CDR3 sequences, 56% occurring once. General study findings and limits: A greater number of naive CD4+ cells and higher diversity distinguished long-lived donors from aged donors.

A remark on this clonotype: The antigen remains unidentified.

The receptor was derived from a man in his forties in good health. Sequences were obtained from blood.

The CDR3 protein is CASSSNRAGELFF. The DNA of the CDR3 is TGTGCCAGCAGCTCAAACAGGGCCGGGGAGCTGTTTTTT. This chain connects TRBV7-3 to TRBJ2-2; D may be TRBD1 (6 bases). This CDR3 has 13 amino acids. Trimming took off 4 bases at V and 6 bases at J, with 9 bases between the two ends. Germline V gene lookup returns CDR1 SGHTA and CDR2 FQGTGA.